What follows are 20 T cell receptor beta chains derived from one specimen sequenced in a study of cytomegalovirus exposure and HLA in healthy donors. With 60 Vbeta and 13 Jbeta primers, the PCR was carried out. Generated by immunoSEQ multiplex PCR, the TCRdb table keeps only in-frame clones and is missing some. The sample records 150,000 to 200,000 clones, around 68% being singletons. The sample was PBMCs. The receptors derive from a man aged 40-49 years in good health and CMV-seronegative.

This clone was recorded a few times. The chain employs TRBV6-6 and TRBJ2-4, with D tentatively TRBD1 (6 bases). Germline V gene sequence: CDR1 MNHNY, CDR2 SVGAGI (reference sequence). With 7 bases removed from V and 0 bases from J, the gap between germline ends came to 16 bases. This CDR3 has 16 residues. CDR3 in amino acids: CASTSNRVGAKNIQYF. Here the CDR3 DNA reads TGTGCCAGCACCTCAAACAGGGTTGGAGCCAAAAACATTCAGTACTTC.

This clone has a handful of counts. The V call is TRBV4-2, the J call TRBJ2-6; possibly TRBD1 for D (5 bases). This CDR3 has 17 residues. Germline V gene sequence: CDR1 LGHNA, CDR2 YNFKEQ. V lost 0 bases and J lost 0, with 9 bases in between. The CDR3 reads CASSQEGAHSGANVLTF. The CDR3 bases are TGTGCCAGCAGCCAAGAAGGGGCTCACTCTGGGGCCAACGTCCTGACTTTC.

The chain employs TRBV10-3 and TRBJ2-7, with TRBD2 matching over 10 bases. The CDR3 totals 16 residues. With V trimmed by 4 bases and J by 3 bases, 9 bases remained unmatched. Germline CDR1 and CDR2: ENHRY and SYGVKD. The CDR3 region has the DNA TGTGCCATCAGTGGGATGAGCGGGAGGGATTACTACGAGCAGTACTTC. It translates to CAISGMSGRDYYEQYF.

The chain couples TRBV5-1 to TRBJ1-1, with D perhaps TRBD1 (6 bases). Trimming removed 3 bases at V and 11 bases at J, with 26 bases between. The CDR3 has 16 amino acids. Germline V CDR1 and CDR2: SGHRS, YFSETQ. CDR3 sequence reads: CASSSSVRGADGDAFF. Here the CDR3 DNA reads TGCGCCAGCAGCTCCTCCGTACGGGGGGCAGACGGTGATGCTTTCTTT.

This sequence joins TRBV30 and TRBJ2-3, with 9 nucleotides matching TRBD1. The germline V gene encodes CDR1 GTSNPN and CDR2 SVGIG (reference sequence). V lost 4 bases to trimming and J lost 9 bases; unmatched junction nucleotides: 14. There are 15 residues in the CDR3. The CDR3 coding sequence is TGTGCCTGGACTGGGGCGGGACAGGGTGTTTCGACGCAGTATTTT. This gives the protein CAWTGAGQGVSTQYF.

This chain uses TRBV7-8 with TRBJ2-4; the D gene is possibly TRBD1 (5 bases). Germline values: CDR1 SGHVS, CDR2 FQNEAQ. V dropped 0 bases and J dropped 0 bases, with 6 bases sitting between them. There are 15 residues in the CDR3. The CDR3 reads CASSLAGLAKNIQYF. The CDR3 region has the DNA TGTGCCAGCAGCTTAGCGGGGCTAGCCAAAAACATTCAGTACTTC.

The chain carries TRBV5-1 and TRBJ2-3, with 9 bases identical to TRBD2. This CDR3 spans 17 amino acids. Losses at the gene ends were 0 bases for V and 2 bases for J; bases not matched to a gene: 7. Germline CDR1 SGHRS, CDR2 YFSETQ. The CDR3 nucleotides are TGCGCCAGCAGCTTGGTTGCGGGGGGGGCCACCACAGATACGCAGTATTTT. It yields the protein CASSLVAGGATTDTQYF. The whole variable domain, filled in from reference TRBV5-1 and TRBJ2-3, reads KAGVTQTPRYLIKTRGQQVTLSCSPISGHRSVSWYQQTPGQGLQFLFEYFSETQRNKGNFPGRFSGRQFSNSRSEMNVSTLELGDSALYLCASSLVAGGATTDTQYFGPGTRLTVL.

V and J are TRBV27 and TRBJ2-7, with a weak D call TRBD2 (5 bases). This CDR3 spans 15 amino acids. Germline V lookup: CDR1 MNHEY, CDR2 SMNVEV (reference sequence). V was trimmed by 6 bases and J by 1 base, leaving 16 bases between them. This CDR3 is CASRPGGTYSYEQYF. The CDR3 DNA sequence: TGTGCCAGCAGGCCCGGAGGTACCTATTCCTACGAGCAGTACTTC.

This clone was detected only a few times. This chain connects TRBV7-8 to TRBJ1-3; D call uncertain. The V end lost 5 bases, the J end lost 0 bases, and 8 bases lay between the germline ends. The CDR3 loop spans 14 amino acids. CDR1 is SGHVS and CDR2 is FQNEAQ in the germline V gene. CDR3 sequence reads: CASSAHRSGNTIYF. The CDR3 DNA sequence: TGTGCCAGCAGCGCACACCGCTCTGGAAACACCATATATTTT.

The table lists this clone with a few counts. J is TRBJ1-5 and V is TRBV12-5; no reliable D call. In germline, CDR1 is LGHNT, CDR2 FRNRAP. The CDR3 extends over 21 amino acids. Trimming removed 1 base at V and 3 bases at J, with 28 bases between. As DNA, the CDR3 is TGTGCTAGTGGTTTGGATAAGGGAGGTGCGATCGAACCGGGATACAATCAGCCCCAGCATTTT. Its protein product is CASGLDKGGAIEPGYNQPQHF.

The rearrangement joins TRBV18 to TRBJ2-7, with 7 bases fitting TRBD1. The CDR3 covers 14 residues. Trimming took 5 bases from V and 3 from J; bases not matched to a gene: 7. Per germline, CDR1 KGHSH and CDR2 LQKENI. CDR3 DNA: TGTGCCAGCTCATTCCGGGACAGAGACTACGAGCAGTACTTC. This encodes CASSFRDRDYEQYF.

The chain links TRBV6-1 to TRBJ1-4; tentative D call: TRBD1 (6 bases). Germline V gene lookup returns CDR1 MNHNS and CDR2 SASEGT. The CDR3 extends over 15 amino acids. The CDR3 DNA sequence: TGTGCGAGCGAGCGAGAAACAGGGTTAGATGAAAAACTGTTTTTT. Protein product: CASERETGLDEKLFF.

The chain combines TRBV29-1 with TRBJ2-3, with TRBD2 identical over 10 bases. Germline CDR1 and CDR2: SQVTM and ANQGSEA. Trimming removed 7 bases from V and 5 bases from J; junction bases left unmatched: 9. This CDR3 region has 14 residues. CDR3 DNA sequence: TGCAGCGGAGAAACTAGCGGGATGGGAGATACGCAGTATTTT. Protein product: CSGETSGMGDTQYF.

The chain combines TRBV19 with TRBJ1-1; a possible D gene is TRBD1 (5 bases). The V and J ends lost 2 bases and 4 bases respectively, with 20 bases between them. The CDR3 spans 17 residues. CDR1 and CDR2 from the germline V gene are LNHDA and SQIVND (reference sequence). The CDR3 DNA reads TGTGCCAGTAGTATATCTTGGGGCTTAAAAGTGGGCACTGAAGCTTTCTTT. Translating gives CASSISWGLKVGTEAFF.

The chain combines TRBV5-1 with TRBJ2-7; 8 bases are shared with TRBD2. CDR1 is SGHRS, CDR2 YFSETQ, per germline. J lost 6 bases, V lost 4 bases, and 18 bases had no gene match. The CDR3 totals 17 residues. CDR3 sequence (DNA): TGCGCCAGCAGCCCCCTTCGGAGCGGGAGATATCGGAGCGAGCAGTACTTC. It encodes CASSPLRSGRYRSEQYF.

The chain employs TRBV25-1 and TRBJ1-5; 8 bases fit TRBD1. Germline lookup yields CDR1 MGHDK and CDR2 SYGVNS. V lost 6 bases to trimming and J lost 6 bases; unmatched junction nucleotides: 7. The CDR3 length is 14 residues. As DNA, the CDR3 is TGTGCCAGCAGAGGACAGGGAGAAGCTCAGCCCCAGCATTTT. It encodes CASRGQGEAQPQHF.

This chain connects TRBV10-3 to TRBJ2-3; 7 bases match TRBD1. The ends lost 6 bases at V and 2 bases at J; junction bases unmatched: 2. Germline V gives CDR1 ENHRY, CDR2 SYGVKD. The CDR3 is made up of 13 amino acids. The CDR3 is CAISQGVTDTQYF. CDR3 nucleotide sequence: TGTGCCATCAGCCAGGGGGTCACAGATACGCAGTATTTT.

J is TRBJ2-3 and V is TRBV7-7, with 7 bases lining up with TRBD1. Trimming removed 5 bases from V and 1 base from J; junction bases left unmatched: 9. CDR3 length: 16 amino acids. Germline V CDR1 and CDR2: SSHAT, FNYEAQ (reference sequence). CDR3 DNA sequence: TGTGCCAGCAGCCTAGACAGGGAGAGAGGCACAGATACGCAGTATTTT. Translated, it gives CASSLDRERGTDTQYF.

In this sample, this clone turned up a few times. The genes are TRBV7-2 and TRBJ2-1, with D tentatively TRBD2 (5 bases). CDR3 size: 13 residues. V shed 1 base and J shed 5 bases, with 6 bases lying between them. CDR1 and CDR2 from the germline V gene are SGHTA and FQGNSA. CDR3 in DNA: TGTGCCAGCAGCTTAGACGGGGACAATGAGCAGTTCTTC. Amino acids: CASSLDGDNEQFF.

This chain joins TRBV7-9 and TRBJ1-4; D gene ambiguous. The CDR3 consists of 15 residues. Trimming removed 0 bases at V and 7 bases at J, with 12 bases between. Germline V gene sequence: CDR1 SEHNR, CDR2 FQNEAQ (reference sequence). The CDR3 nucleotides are TGTGCCAGCAGCTTAGCTTCGGAGGGCGGTGAAAAACTGTTTTTT. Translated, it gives CASSLASEGGEKLFF. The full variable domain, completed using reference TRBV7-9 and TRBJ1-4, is DTGVSQNPRHKITKRGQNVTFRCDPISEHNRLYWYRQTLGQGPEFLTYFQNEAQLEKSRLLSDRFSAERPKGSFSTLEIQRTEQGDSAMYLCASSLASEGGEKLFFGSGTQLSVL.